These 13 T cell receptor beta chains came from one sample sequenced in a study of cytomegalovirus exposure and HLA in healthy donors. The PCR used 60 Vbeta and 13 Jbeta primers. The protocol was immunoSEQ multiplex PCR, while the TCRdb copy is restricted to in-frame clones and leaves out a portion. The data hold about 150,000 clones, with approximately 80% observed a single time. Input material: PBMCs. The origin of the receptors is a man aged 30 to 39 in good health and CMV-seronegative.

The chain is built from TRBV9 and TRBJ1-1; D ambiguous. The V and J ends lost 2 bases and 3 bases respectively, with 8 bases between them. CDR1 is SGDLS, CDR2 YYNGEE, per germline. The CDR3 has 13 residues. The CDR3 here is CASSVSQDTEAFF. CDR3 coding DNA: TGTGCCAGCAGCGTTAGTCAGGACACTGAAGCTTTCTTT.

The V gene is TRBV2, the J gene TRBJ2-7; a weak D match, TRBD1 (7 bases). CDR1 is SNHLY and CDR2 is FYNNEI in the germline V gene. V shed 6 bases and J shed 5 bases, with 14 bases lying between them. The length of the CDR3 is 13 residues. Written as DNA, the CDR3 is TGTGCCAGCAGGGTGACAGGGAGGAACGAGCAGTACTTC. Encoded protein: CASRVTGRNEQYF.

This sequence joins TRBV6-5 and TRBJ1-5; the match to TRBD1 covers 7 bases. CDR3 length: 14 residues. Unmatched junction bases numbered 9, after V lost 6 bases and J lost 7 bases. The germline V gene has CDR1 MNHEY and CDR2 SVGAGI. This CDR3 is CASSQGQVRQPQHF. CDR3 DNA: TGTGCCAGCAGCCAAGGACAGGTCAGACAGCCCCAGCATTTT.

The chain carries TRBV6-5 and TRBJ1-2; possibly TRBD1 for D (6 bases). The CDR3 runs 15 residues. The V end was cut by 2 bases, the J end by 4 bases, with 14 bases between. Germline assignment: CDR1 MNHEY and CDR2 SVGAGI. CDR3 loop: CASSYVAGAIYGYTF. The CDR3 nucleotides read TGTGCCAGCAGTTACGTAGCAGGGGCTATCTATGGCTACACCTTC.

The chain carries TRBV7-9 and TRBJ1-4; 9 positions match TRBD1. The length of the CDR3 is 14 residues. Germline V lookup: CDR1 SEHNR, CDR2 FQNEAQ (reference sequence). The V gene end was trimmed by 4 bases and the J gene end by 4 bases; junction bases not matched to a gene: 1. The CDR3 sequence: CASSWDRDNEKLFF. In nucleotides, the CDR3 is TGTGCCAGCAGCTGGGACAGGGATAATGAAAAACTGTTTTTT. The full variable domain, rest sourced from reference TRBV7-9 and TRBJ1-4, is DTGVSQNPRHKITKRGQNVTFRCDPISEHNRLYWYRQTLGQGPEFLTYFQNEAQLEKSRLLSDRFSAERPKGSFSTLEIQRTEQGDSAMYLCASSWDRDNEKLFFGSGTQLSVL.

The V call is TRBV29-1, the J call TRBJ1-4; 9 nucleotides agree with TRBD1. CDR3 size: 14 residues. Germline V gives CDR1 SQVTM, CDR2 ANQGSEA. V was clipped by 3 bases and J by 5 bases; unmatched bases: 4. CDR3 amino acids: CSVEAGTGNEKLFF. The DNA for the CDR3 is TGCAGCGTTGAGGCCGGGACAGGGAATGAAAAACTGTTTTTT.

In this sample, this clone turned up a few times. The gene calls are TRBV11-1 and TRBJ1-1; no definite D call. The CDR3 spans 13 residues. The germline V gene encodes CDR1 SGHAT and CDR2 FQDESV (reference sequence). Trimming removed 1 base from V and 1 base from J, with 4 bases in between. The CDR3 DNA reads as TGTGCCAGCAGCTTAGGGCCGAACACTGAAGCTTTCTTT. Protein: CASSLGPNTEAFF.

This clone was recorded once. The rearrangement uses TRBV10-3 and TRBJ1-1; no firm D call. CDR3 length: 13 residues. Per germline, CDR1 ENHRY and CDR2 SYGVKD. Trimming removed 6 bases from V and 3 bases from J, with 11 bases in between. CDR3 sequence reads: CAISREADTEAFF. As DNA, the CDR3 is TGTGCCATCAGCCGGGAGGCCGACACTGAAGCTTTCTTT.

The chain uses TRBV19 and TRBJ1-5, with D tentatively TRBD1 (5 bases). V was trimmed by 5 bases and J by 9 bases, leaving 14 bases between them. The CDR3 is 13 residues long. CDR1 and CDR2 from the germline V gene are LNHDA and SQIVND (reference sequence). The CDR3: CASSPRTTWPQHF. The CDR3 DNA sequence: TGTGCCAGTAGTCCCCGGACAACATGGCCCCAGCATTTT.

J is TRBJ2-5 and V is TRBV5-1, with D possibly matching TRBD2 (5 bases). CDR3 size: 15 residues. CDR1 is SGHRS and CDR2 is YFSETQ in the germline V gene. The V and J ends lost 0 bases and 1 base respectively, with 10 bases between them. The CDR3 protein is CASSLDSGPQETQYF. In DNA, the CDR3 is TGCGCCAGCAGCTTGGACAGCGGCCCCCAAGAGACCCAGTACTTC.

The chain employs TRBV4-1 and TRBJ1-5; 9 nucleotides agree with TRBD1. V shed 2 bases and J 6 bases; nucleotides not matched to a gene: 8. CDR3 length equals 16 residues. Germline V gene sequence: CDR1 MGHRA, CDR2 YSYEKL. CDR3 residues: CASSQIGQGLIQPQHF. In DNA, the CDR3 is TGCGCCAGCAGCCAAATCGGACAGGGGTTAATTCAGCCCCAGCATTTT.

This rearrangement joins TRBV6-1 to TRBJ1-4; the match to TRBD1 covers 7 bases. V trimming: 4 bases; J trimming: 5 bases; junction bases outside the gene matches: 4. Germline values: CDR1 MNHNS, CDR2 SASEGT. CDR3 size: 14 residues. CDR3 sequence: CASSAGQMNEKLFF. The CDR3 DNA is TGTGCCAGCAGTGCGGGACAGATGAATGAAAAACTGTTTTTT.

V gene TRBV2 combines with J gene TRBJ2-5; D remains ambiguous. Germline lookup yields CDR1 SNHLY and CDR2 FYNNEI. There are 14 residues in the CDR3. The V end was cut by 5 bases, the J end by 1 base, with 11 bases between. The CDR3 nucleotides read TGTGCCAGCAGTCCGGTGACATTCCAAGAGACCCAGTACTTC. It translates to CASSPVTFQETQYF.